This T cell receptor (beta chain) was retrieved from a study of blood T cells in healthy people across ages. Study information: T cells yielded about one barcoded beta molecule per two cells through template switching.

Study-wide results and caveats: Age brought a roughly linear fall in TCR beta diversity measured per million T cells.

The CDR3 consists of 14 residues. The germline V and J ends were trimmed by 6 bases and 5 bases, with 16 bases remaining between them. From germline, CDR1 is MNHEY and CDR2 SMNVEV (reference sequence). As for this clonotype: Its antigen is as yet unknown.

Sample donors were healthy Caucasian individuals that came from Russia, aged about 6 to 100. It was with a sample-barcoded 5' primer and a J-beta primer mix that a second PCR of about 6 to 11 cycles was run. Per-sample output comprised a minimum of 2.5 million paired-end reads containing CDR3. TCRdb re-derived calls from the 5' RACE reads in MiXCR, one entry per CDR3 protein. The table shows roughly 830,000 distinct CDR3 sequences, with about 62% occurring only once. The sequenced sample was blood. The chain combines TRBV27 with TRBJ1-1, with TRBD1 as a possible D gene (5 bases). This clonotype was obtained from a man aged 25 to 45 in good health. The CDR3 DNA reads TGTGCCAGCAGCCCAACCCGGGGGAGGACTGAAGCTTTCTTT. It specifies CASSPTRGRTEAFF.